This TCR beta chain comes out of a study of blood T cell repertoires in COVID-19. In the study overall: The United States, Italy and Spain provided the acute and convalescent COVID-19 samples.

Seattle researchers signed up patients amid active infection and tracked them longitudinally. Original methodology: Amplification with reference gene primers provided the estimates of nucleated cell counts. The assay was immunoSEQ multiplex PCR, and TCRdb's table has in-frame clones only and misses some. V and J calls and clone size are given by that table; D and trimming were obtained from the DNA. This table has around 400,000 clones, about 89% appearing once. The trim removed 6 bases at V and 4 bases at J, leaving 1 base unmatched. Germline CDR1 reads MNHEY; CDR2 reads SVGAGI. The CDR3 has 12 amino acids.

The source is a young woman with COVID-19, enrolled during active disease. The rearrangement uses TRBV6-5 and TRBJ1-2; TRBD1 matches 8 bases. Sequencing was performed on peripheral blood. The CDR3: CASSGQGYGYTF. CDR3 DNA: TGTGCCAGCAGCGGACAGGGCTATGGCTACACCTTC.